One sample yielded the 26 T cell receptor beta chains listed below, sequenced in a study of neoadjuvant anti-PD-1 for oral cavity cancer. This table comes from immunoSEQ multiplex PCR, and its TCRdb copy is limited to in-frame clones, with some not included. The sample includes about 14,000 clones, 60% to 70% of them seen just once. The sample consisted of PBMCs, taken before nivolumab (anti-PD-1) treatment. The receptors derive from a person aged 35 to 85 with oral cavity squamous cell carcinoma.

The V and J genes are TRBV19 and TRBJ1-3, with D possibly matching TRBD1 (5 bases). The CDR3 has 13 residues. Trimming left V 7 bases short and J 4 bases short, with 11 bases between. Germline CDR1 is LNHDA and CDR2 is SQIVND (reference sequence). CDR3 nucleotide sequence: TGTGCCAGTACACCCGGGGGAGGAAACACCATATATTTT. Its translation: CASTPGGGNTIYF. Supplemented by reference TRBV19 and TRBJ1-3, the full variable domain reads DGGITQSPKYLFRKEGQNVTLSCEQNLNHDAMYWYRQDPGQGLRLIYYSQIVNDFQKGDIAEGYSVSREKKESFPLTVTSAQKNPTAFYLCASTPGGGNTIYFGEGSWLTVV.

The rearrangement uses TRBV4-2 and TRBJ2-1, with TRBD1 as a possible D gene (6 bases). Trimming pared 4 bases from V and 4 bases from J, leaving 11 bases between. The CDR3 sequence is 14 residues long. The germline CDR1 and CDR2 sequences are LGHNA and YNFKEQ. The CDR3 DNA reads as TGTGCCAGCAGCCCTCGACAGGCGTACAATGAGCAGTTCTTC. Its translation: CASSPRQAYNEQFF.

The chain joins TRBV10-1 to TRBJ1-2; TRBD1 is a possible D gene (5 bases). V lost 3 bases and J 6 bases, leaving 8 bases between the germline ends. CDR3 length equals 12 residues. The germline CDR1 and CDR2 sequences are WNHNN and SYGVQD (reference sequence). The CDR3 DNA follows: TGCGCCAGCAGTGAAGGGGACCATGGCTACACCTTC. Translation gives CASSEGDHGYTF.

CDR3 DNA: TGTGCCAGCAGGCGAGAGGCCACCGGGGAGCTGTTTTTT. Translated: CASRREATGELFF. The chain is built from TRBV2 and TRBJ2-2; the D is unclear. The CDR3 sequence is 13 residues long. The germline V gene has CDR1 SNHLY and CDR2 FYNNEI. V dropped 6 bases and J dropped 4 bases, with 9 bases sitting between them. Drawing the rest from reference TRBV2 and TRBJ2-2, the complete variable domain is EPEVTQTPSHQVTQMGQEVILRCVPISNHLYFYWYRQILGQKVEFLVSFYNNEISEKSEIFDDQFSVERPDGSNFTLKIRSTKLEDSAMYFCASRREATGELFFGEGSRLTVL.

The chain is built from TRBV10-3 and TRBJ2-1, with D possibly matching TRBD2 (5 bases). From germline, CDR1 is ENHRY and CDR2 SYGVKD. V lost 4 bases and J 2 bases, leaving 12 bases between the germline ends. This CDR3 spans 15 amino acids. For the CDR3, the DNA is TGTGCCATCAGTGCCTCGGCCGGGGCCTACAATGAGCAGTTCTTC. It specifies CAISASAGAYNEQFF.

V is TRBV5-1 and J is TRBJ1-1, with D perhaps matching TRBD1 (5 bases). Between the trimmed V and J ends, which lost 4 bases and 6 bases, there was a span of 19 bases. The CDR3 sequence is 15 residues long. CDR1 and CDR2 (germline): SGHRS, YFSETQ. The DNA for the CDR3 is TGCGCCAGCAGCGAAAGGCCGGGGCCCTGGGCTGAAGCTTTCTTT. This codes for CASSERPGPWAEAFF.

This clone occurred a few times. The genes are TRBV7-3 and TRBJ1-2; D is unclear. Germline V lookup: CDR1 SGHTA, CDR2 FQGTGA. Between the trimmed V and J ends, which lost 1 base and 4 bases, there was a span of 13 bases. The CDR3 has 15 amino acids. The CDR3 reads CASSLRASGGYGYTF. CDR3 sequence (DNA): TGTGCCAGCAGCTTAAGGGCCAGCGGAGGCTATGGCTACACCTTC. The full variable domain, its missing parts supplied by reference TRBV7-3 and TRBJ1-2, is GAGVSQTPSNKVTEKGKYVELRCDPISGHTALYWYRQSLGQGPEFLIYFQGTGAADDSGLPNDRFFAVRPEGSVSTLKIQRTERGDSAVYLCASSLRASGGYGYTFGSGTRLTVV.

This chain connects TRBV28 to TRBJ1-2, with a weak D call TRBD1 (5 bases). CDR1 MDHEN and CDR2 SYDVKM come from the germline V gene. V shed 2 bases and J shed 0 bases, with 10 bases lying between them. This CDR3 contains 15 residues. As DNA, the CDR3 is TGTGCCAGCAGTTTAGCCCAGGGAACTAACTATGGCTACACCTTC. It codes for CASSLAQGTNYGYTF.

The rearrangement joins TRBV7-9 to TRBJ1-1; D gene ambiguous. Germline CDR1 is SEHNR and CDR2 is FQNEAQ (reference sequence). This CDR3 is 11 amino acids long. The V end was cut by 6 bases, the J end by 4 bases, with 6 bases between. CDR3 amino acids: CASRRITEAFF. The CDR3, as DNA: TGTGCCAGCAGGAGAATCACTGAAGCTTTCTTT.

This clone occurred a few times. The rearrangement links TRBV2 to TRBJ1-2; perhaps TRBD1 as D (5 bases). The CDR3 is 14 amino acids. Germline CDR1 and CDR2: SNHLY and FYNNEI. V gave up 5 bases and J gave up 8 bases, with 18 bases separating them. CDR3 DNA: TGTGCCAGCAGTTCAAGGGGCTGGGGCAAGGGCTACACCTTC. Translation: CASSSRGWGKGYTF.

The CDR3 DNA follows: TGCGCCAGCAGCCAAGTAGAGGGTAATTCACCCCTCCACTTT. Protein product: CASSQVEGNSPLHF. V is TRBV4-1 and J is TRBJ1-6, with no clear D. Trimming removed 1 base at V and 6 bases at J, with 7 bases between. The CDR3 runs to 14 residues. CDR1 and CDR2 from the germline V gene are MGHRA and YSYEKL.

This clone was seen a few times. The chain joins TRBV6-5 to TRBJ1-6; weak D call: TRBD1 (5 bases). CDR3 size: 16 residues. V lost 2 bases, J lost 7 bases, and 15 bases lay in between. Germline CDR1 reads MNHEY; CDR2 reads SVGAGI. The CDR3, as DNA: TGTGCCAGCAGTTACAGGAAGGGGACGGGAAATTCACCCCTCCACTTT. Its translation is CASSYRKGTGNSPLHF.

The chain couples TRBV5-6 to TRBJ2-2; D is perhaps TRBD1 or TRBD2 (6 bases each). This CDR3 is built from 17 residues. Trimming left V 4 bases short and J 7 bases short, with 23 bases between. Per the germline V gene, CDR1 is SGHDT and CDR2 is YYEEEE. CDR3 amino acids: CASSLWGARVRSGELFF. The CDR3 coding sequence is TGTGCCAGCAGCCTCTGGGGGGCCAGGGTACGGAGCGGGGAGCTGTTTTTT.

This clone was observed a handful of times. This chain links TRBV6-1 with TRBJ1-1, with a weak D call TRBD1 (5 bases). V was pared by 5 bases and J by 8 bases, with 12 bases between. The CDR3 has 12 amino acids. The germline V gene encodes CDR1 MNHNS and CDR2 SASEGT. CDR3 bases: TGTGCCAGCAGTCGGTTCGGGGGAGAAGCTTTCTTT. Its protein product is CASSRFGGEAFF.

The chain recombines TRBV11-3 with TRBJ2-4; D unclear. This CDR3 comprises 16 residues. Trimming shortened V by 5 bases and J by 0 bases, and 14 bases separated the two germline ends. Germline V gene sequence: CDR1 SGHNT, CDR2 YENEEA. CDR3 residues: CASSPLRLLAKNIQYF. Here the CDR3 DNA reads TGTGCCAGCAGCCCCCTACGCTTGCTAGCCAAAAACATTCAGTACTTC. The entire variable domain, with the rest obtained from reference TRBV11-3 and TRBJ2-4, is as follows: EAGVVQSPRYKIIEKKQPVAFWCNPISGHNTLYWYLQNLGQGPELLIRYENEEAVDDSQLPKDRFSAERLKGVDSTLKIQPAELGDSAVYLCASSPLRLLAKNIQYFGAGTRLSVL.

This clone has only one observation. The rearrangement links TRBV21-1 to TRBJ1-2. TRBV21-1 is deemed a pseudogene. CDR3 length: 13 amino acids. CDR3 in amino acids: CASVATTSYGYTF. The CDR3 DNA reads TGTGCCAGCGTGGCGACAACTAGCTATGGCTACACCTTC.

The genes are TRBV5-1 and TRBJ2-2; the match to TRBD2 covers 7 bases. V dropped 3 bases and J dropped 7; count of bases not matched to a gene: 3. The CDR3 sequence is 13 residues long. Germline CDR1 and CDR2: SGHRS and YFSETQ. In DNA form, the CDR3 reads TGCGCCAGCAGCTCCCCGGGGGGCGGGGAGCTGTTTTTT. Amino acid sequence: CASSSPGGGELFF. Looking up the rest from reference TRBV5-1 and TRBJ2-2 gives the full variable domain: KAGVTQTPRYLIKTRGQQVTLSCSPISGHRSVSWYQQTPGQGLQFLFEYFSETQRNKGNFPGRFSGRQFSNSRSEMNVSTLELGDSALYLCASSSPGGGELFFGEGSRLTVL.

This clone was observed a few times. The V gene is TRBV6-1, the J gene TRBJ1-5; D gene uncertain. V lost 4 bases, J lost 6 bases, and 10 bases lay in between. Germline-derived CDR1 and CDR2 are MNHNS and SASEGT. CDR3 length: 13 amino acids. The CDR3 DNA sequence: TGTGCCAGCAGTGCGGGCGCGGGTCAGCCCCAGCATTTT. Its protein product is CASSAGAGQPQHF.

A remark on this clone: A junction end diverges from the germline sequence, so it may reflect a read error. The chain carries TRBV5-4 and TRBJ1-2; tentatively, D is TRBD1 (5 bases). Germline V gene lookup returns CDR1 SGHNT and CDR2 YYREEE (reference sequence). The length of the CDR3 is 14 residues. CDR3 sequence reads: CASTLGGINYGYTF. CDR3 DNA sequence: TGTGCCAGCACCTTGGGGGGGATAAACTATGGCTACACCTTC.

The chain recombines TRBV21-1 with TRBJ1-6. TRBV21-1 is a documented pseudogene. The CDR3 has 15 residues. CDR3 sequence (DNA): TGTGCCAGCAGCAATAGGGTACGCATTAATTCACCCCTCCACTTT. This translates into CASSNRVRINSPLHF.

This sequence joins TRBV7-9 and TRBJ2-1; D not resolved. From germline, CDR1 is SEHNR and CDR2 FQNEAQ (reference sequence). V dropped 4 bases and J dropped 1 base, with 8 bases sitting between them. The CDR3 has 14 amino acids. CDR3 in amino acids: CASSSQVSYNEQFF. For the CDR3, the DNA is TGTGCCAGCAGCTCCCAGGTTTCCTACAATGAGCAGTTCTTC.

The genes are TRBV27 and TRBJ1-2, with TRBD1 identical over 9 bases. Germline trimming cut 5 bases from V and 8 bases from J; bases unmatched to any gene: 9. The CDR3 runs to 14 residues. CDR1 is MNHEY, CDR2 SMNVEV, per germline (reference sequence). Written as DNA, the CDR3 is TGTGCCAGCAGTCCCCGACAGGGGGTTAGAGGCTACACCTTC. It is translated as CASSPRQGVRGYTF.

This clone has only a few counts. The rearrangement joins TRBV19 to TRBJ2-5; no clear D. Germline values: CDR1 LNHDA, CDR2 SQIVND (reference sequence). The length of the CDR3 is 12 residues. Trimming cost V 10 bases and J 5 bases, with 14 bases left between them. CDR3 in amino acids: CATRTDRETQYF. The CDR3 DNA sequence: TGTGCCACCCGGACGGATCGGGAGACCCAGTACTTC.

The chain carries TRBV5-1 and TRBJ1-1; D possibly corresponds to TRBD1 (6 bases). CDR1 is SGHRS, CDR2 YFSETQ, per germline. The CDR3 extends over 15 amino acids. V was shortened by 4 bases and J by 0 bases, with 13 bases between the two germline ends. The DNA for the CDR3 is TGCGCCAGCAGCGCCCGGGGGCCAATGAACACTGAAGCTTTCTTT. It is translated as CASSARGPMNTEAFF. The full variable domain, rest sourced from reference TRBV5-1 and TRBJ1-1, is KAGVTQTPRYLIKTRGQQVTLSCSPISGHRSVSWYQQTPGQGLQFLFEYFSETQRNKGNFPGRFSGRQFSNSRSEMNVSTLELGDSALYLCASSARGPMNTEAFFGQGTRLTVV.

This clone is a singleton in its sample. V usage is TRBV9 and J usage is TRBJ1-2, with D perhaps TRBD1 (6 bases). With 4 bases removed from V and 4 bases from J, the gap between germline ends came to 20 bases. The germline V gene has CDR1 SGDLS and CDR2 YYNGEE. The CDR3 covers 16 residues. CDR3 bases: TGTGCCAGCAGCTCCTACGGGACATCTACGACCTATGGCTACACCTTC. This codes for CASSSYGTSTTYGYTF.

The rearrangement joins TRBV9 to TRBJ1-2; no firm D call. This CDR3 has 14 residues. The V and J ends lost 0 bases and 2 bases respectively, with 8 bases between them. Germline-derived CDR1 and CDR2 are SGDLS and YYNGEE. The CDR3 DNA sequence: TGTGCCAGCAGCGTAGATCCCAGCAACTATGGCTACACCTTC. Amino acid sequence: CASSVDPSNYGYTF.